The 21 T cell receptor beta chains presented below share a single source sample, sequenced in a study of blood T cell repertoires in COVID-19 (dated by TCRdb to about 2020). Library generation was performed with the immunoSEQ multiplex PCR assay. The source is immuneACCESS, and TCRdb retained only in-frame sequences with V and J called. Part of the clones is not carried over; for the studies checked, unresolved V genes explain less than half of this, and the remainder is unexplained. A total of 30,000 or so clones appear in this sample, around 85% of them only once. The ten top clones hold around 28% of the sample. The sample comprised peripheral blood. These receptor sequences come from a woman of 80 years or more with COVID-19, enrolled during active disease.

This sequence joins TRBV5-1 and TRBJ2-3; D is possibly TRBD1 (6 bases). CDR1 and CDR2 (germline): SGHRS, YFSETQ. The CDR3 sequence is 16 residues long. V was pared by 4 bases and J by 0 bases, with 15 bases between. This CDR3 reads CASSPIRGSSTDTQYF. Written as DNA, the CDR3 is TGCGCCAGCAGCCCGATCAGGGGTTCTAGCACAGATACGCAGTATTTT.

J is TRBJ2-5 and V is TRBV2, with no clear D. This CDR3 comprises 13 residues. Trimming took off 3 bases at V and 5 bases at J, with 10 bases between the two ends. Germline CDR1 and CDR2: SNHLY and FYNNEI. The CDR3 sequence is CASSERRVETQYF. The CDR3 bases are TGTGCCAGCAGTGAGAGACGGGTGGAGACCCAGTACTTC.

The CDR3 DNA sequence: TGCGCCAGCAGCTTGGGGCAAAACACCGGGGAGCTGTTTTTT. It translates to CASSLGQNTGELFF. The J gene is TRBJ2-2, the V gene TRBV5-1; D uncertain. Trimming removed 0 bases at V and 2 bases at J, with 5 bases between. The CDR3 spans 14 residues. The germline gives CDR1 SGHRS, CDR2 YFSETQ.

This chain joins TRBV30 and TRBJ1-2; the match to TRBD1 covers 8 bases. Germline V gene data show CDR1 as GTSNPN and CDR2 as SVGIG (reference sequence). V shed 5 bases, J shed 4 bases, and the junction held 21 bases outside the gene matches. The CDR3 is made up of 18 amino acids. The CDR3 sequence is CAWHSPNARDRRLYGYTF. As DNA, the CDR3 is TGTGCCTGGCATTCCCCCAACGCCCGGGACAGGAGACTCTATGGCTACACCTTC. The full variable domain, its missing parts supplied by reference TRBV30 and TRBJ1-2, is SQTIHQWPATLVQPVGSPLSLECTVEGTSNPNLYWYRQAAGRGLQLLFYSVGIGQISSEVPQNLSASRPQDRQFILSSKKLLLSDSGFYLCAWHSPNARDRRLYGYTFGSGTRLTVV.

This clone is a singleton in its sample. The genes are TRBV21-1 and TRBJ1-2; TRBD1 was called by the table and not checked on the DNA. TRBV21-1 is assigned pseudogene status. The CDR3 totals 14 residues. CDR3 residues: CASVDIGRVSGYTF. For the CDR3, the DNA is TGTGCCAGTGTGGACATCGGCAGGGTTAGTGGCTACACCTTC.

CDR3 in amino acids: CASSRTENTEAFF. For the CDR3, the DNA is TGTGCCAGCAGCAGGACAGAGAACACTGAAGCTTTCTTT. The rearrangement links TRBV11-2 to TRBJ1-1, with D perhaps TRBD1 (6 bases). Deletions cut 5 bases from V and 1 base from J, with 8 bases between. This CDR3 is built from 13 residues. The V gene's germline CDR1 is SGHAT and CDR2 FQNNGV.

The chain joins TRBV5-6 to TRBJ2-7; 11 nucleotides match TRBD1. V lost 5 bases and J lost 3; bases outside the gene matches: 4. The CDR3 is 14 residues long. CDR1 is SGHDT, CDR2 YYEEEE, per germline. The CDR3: CASRVGTGGYEQYF. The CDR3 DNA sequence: TGTGCCAGCAGGGTCGGGACAGGGGGCTACGAGCAGTACTTC.

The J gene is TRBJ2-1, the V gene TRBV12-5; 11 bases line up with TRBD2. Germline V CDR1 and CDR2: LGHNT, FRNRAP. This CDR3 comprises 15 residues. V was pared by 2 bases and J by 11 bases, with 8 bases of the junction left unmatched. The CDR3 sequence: CASGLPRGLAGKQFF. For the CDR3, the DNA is TGTGCTAGTGGTTTGCCCCGAGGACTAGCGGGCAAGCAGTTCTTC.

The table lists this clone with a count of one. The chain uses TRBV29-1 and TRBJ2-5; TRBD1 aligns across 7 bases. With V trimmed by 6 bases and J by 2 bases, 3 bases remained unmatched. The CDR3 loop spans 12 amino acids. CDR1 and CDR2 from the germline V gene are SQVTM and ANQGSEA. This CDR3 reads CSVRQGQETQYF. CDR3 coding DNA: TGCAGCGTCAGACAGGGTCAAGAGACCCAGTACTTC.

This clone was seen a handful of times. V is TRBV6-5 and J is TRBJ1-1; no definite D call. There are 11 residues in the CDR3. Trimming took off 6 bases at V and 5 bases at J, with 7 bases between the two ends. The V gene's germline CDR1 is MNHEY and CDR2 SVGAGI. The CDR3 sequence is CASRGRTEAFF. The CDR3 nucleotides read TGTGCCAGCAGGGGGAGGACTGAAGCTTTCTTT.

The CDR3 DNA follows: TGTGCCAGCAGCTCACGGGGACAACCTAATTCACCCCTCCACTTT. Its protein is CASSSRGQPNSPLHF. This chain links TRBV9 with TRBJ1-6; TRBD1 might be the D (6 bases). Germline assignment: CDR1 SGDLS and CDR2 YYNGEE. Trimming removed 4 bases from V and 6 bases from J, with 14 bases in between. The CDR3 runs to 15 residues.

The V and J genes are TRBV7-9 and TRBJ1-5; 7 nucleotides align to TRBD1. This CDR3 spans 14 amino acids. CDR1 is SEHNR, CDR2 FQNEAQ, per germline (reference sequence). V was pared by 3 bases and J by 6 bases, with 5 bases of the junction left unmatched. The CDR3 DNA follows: TGTGCCAGCAGCTTGACAGGGCCCGGTCAGCCCCAGCATTTT. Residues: CASSLTGPGQPQHF.

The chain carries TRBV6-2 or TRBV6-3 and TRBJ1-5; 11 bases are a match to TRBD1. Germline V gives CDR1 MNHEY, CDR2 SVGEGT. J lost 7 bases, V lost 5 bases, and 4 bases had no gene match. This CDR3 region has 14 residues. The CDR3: CASSRDRGGQPQHF. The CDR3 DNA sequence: TGTGCCAGCAGTCGGGACAGGGGGGGACAGCCCCAGCATTTT.

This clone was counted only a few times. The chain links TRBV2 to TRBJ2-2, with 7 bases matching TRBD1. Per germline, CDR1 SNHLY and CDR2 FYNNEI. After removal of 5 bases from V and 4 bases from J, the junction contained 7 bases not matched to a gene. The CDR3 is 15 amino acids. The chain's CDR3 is CASSRTGRSTGELFF. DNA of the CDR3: TGTGCCAGCAGTCGGACAGGCCGCAGCACCGGGGAGCTGTTTTTT.

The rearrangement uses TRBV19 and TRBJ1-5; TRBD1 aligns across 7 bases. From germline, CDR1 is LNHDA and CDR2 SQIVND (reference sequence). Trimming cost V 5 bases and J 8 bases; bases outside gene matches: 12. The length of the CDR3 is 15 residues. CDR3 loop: CASSPPSRDRKPQHF. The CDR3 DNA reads TGTGCCAGTAGTCCCCCCAGCCGGGACAGAAAGCCCCAGCATTTT.

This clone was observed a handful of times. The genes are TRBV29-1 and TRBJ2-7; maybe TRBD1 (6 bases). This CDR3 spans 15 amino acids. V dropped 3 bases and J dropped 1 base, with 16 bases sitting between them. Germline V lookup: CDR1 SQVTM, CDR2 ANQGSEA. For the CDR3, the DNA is TGCAGCGTTGATGTCGGGTGGGGGCAGTCCTACGAGCAGTACTTC. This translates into CSVDVGWGQSYEQYF.

The CDR3 protein is CASRWEGTGGTEAFF. CDR3 sequence (DNA): TGTGCCAGTAGATGGGAAGGGACAGGGGGAACTGAAGCTTTCTTT. This sequence joins TRBV19 and TRBJ1-1, with TRBD1 matching 11 bases. Per germline, CDR1 LNHDA and CDR2 SQIVND (reference sequence). This CDR3 contains 15 residues. With 6 bases clipped from V and 5 bases from J, the junction kept 8 bases outside the gene matches.

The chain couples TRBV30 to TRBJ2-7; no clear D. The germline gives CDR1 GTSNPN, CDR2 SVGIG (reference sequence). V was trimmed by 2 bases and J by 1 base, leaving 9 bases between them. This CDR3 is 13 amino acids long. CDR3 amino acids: CAWSITDSYEQYF. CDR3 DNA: TGTGCCTGGAGTATCACAGATTCCTACGAGCAGTACTTC.

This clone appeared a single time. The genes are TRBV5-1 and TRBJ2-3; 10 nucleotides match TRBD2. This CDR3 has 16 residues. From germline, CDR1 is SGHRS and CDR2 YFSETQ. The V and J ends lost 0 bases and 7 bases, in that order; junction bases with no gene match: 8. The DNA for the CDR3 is TGCGCCAGCAGCTTGGAGGCAGCGGGGGGGCGCAATACGCAGTATTTT. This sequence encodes CASSLEAAGGRNTQYF.

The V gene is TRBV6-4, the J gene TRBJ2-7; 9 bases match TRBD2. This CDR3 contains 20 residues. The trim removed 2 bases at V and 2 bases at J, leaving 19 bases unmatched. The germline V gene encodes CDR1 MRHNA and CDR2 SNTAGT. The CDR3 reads CASSDHRRIAGVSGTYEQYF. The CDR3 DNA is TGTGCCAGCAGTGACCATAGGAGAATAGCGGGGGTTAGTGGCACCTACGAGCAGTACTTC.

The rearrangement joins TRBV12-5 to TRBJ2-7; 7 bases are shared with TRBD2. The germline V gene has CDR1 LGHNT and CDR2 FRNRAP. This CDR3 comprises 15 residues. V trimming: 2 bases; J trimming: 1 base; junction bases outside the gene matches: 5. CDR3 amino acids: CASGLWGGPSYEQYF. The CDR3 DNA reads TGTGCTAGTGGTTTGTGGGGGGGTCCGTCCTACGAGCAGTACTTC.